The rows below give T cell receptor beta chains drawn from one sample of a study of shared clonotypes between healthy human individuals. Data came from immunoSEQ multiplex PCR; TCRdb stores just in-frame clones and leaves some out. The sample comprises roughly 2 million clones, 95% of which are singletons, and 0.13% rests with the top ten. Sequenced sample: naive CD4+ T cells sorted from blood. These receptors were collected from a man between 18 and 29 years old in good health. Each CDR3 is given with its conserved first and last residue. The D gene is left open where the match is weak.

j_call | v_call | cdr3_length | d_call | cdr3_nt | cdr3_aa
TRBJ2-5 | TRBV6-1 | 14 | NA | TGTGCCAGCAGTACCCAGGGTGGTCAAGAGACCCAGTACTTC | CASSTQGGQETQYF
TRBJ1-4 | TRBV2 | 13 | TRBD1 | TGTGCCAGCAGGGAGACAGGGTTTGAAAAACTGTTTTTT | CASRETGFEKLFF
TRBJ2-7 | TRBV6-5 | 15 | NA | TGTGCCAGCAGTTACATCGCGGATTCATCCTACGAGCAGTACTTC | CASSYIADSSYEQYF
TRBJ2-1 | TRBV6-1 | 15 | TRBD2 | TGTGCCAGCAGTGAGGGACTAGCGGCGTACAATGAGCAGTTCTTC | CASSEGLAAYNEQFF
TRBJ1-5 | TRBV28 | 14 | TRBD1 | TGTGCCAGCAGAGGGACAGGGAGCAATCAGCCCCAGCATTTT | CASRGTGSNQPQHF
TRBJ2-2 | TRBV9 | 12 | NA | TGTGCCAGCAGCGTAGATTACGGGGAGCTGTTTTTT | CASSVDYGELFF
TRBJ2-7 | TRBV6-5 | 16 | NA | TGTGCCAGCAGTTACCTCCCCTTGGAAGCGGGCTACGAGCAGTACTTC | CASSYLPLEAGYEQYF
TRBJ2-2 | TRBV11-3 | 18 | TRBD2 | TGTGCCAGCAGCCCCGGGACTAGCGGGGGGAAAAACACCGGGGAGCTGTTTTTT | CASSPGTSGGKNTGELFF
TRBJ2-2 | TRBV5-6 | 12 | NA | TGTGCCAGCAGCCGACCGGTAGGGGAGCTGTTTTTT | CASSRPVGELFF
TRBJ2-5 | TRBV19 | 16 | TRBD1 | TGTGCCTCAGGGACAGACCCATCAGCTTACCAAGAGACCCAGTACTTC | CASGTDPSAYQETQYF
TRBJ1-5 | TRBV1 | 19 | NA | TGCACCAGCAGCCAAGATTCATTGCGAGACAGTCCAATTAATCAGCCCCAGCATTTT | CTSSQDSLRDSPINQPQHF
TRBJ2-7 | TRBV6-5 | 12 | NA | TGTGCCAGCAGTGCCGACAGCTACGAGCAGTACTTC | CASSADSYEQYF
TRBJ1-5 | TRBV10-2 | 14 | TRBD1 | TGCGCCACCACCGACAGGGGGCACGCTCAGCCCCAGCATTTT | CATTDRGHAQPQHF
TRBJ2-5 | TRBV6-5 | 15 | TRBD2 | TGTGCCAGCTCCCCTAGCGGGAGGGCGCAAGAGACCCAGTACTTC | CASSPSGRAQETQYF